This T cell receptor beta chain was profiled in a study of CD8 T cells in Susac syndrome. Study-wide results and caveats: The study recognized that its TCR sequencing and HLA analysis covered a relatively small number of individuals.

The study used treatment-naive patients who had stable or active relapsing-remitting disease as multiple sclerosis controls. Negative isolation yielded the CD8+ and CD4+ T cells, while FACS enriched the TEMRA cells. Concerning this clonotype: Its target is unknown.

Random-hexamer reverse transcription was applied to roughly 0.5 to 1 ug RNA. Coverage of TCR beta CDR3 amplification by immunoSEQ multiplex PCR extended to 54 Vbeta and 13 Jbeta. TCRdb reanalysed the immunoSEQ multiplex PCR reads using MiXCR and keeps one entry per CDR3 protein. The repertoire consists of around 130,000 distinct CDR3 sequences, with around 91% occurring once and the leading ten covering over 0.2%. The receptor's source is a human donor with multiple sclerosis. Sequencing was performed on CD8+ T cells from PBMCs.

CDR3 loop: CATSRDRGEVQPQHF. The CDR3 DNA sequence: TGTGCCACCAGCAGAGACAGGGGGGAGGTTCAGCCCCAGCATTTT. This chain joins TRBV15 and TRBJ1-5; TRBD1 aligns across 7 bases. Germline assignment: CDR1 LNHNV and CDR2 YYDKDF (reference sequence). The CDR3 consists of 15 residues. V was pared by 0 bases and J by 6 bases, with 5 bases of the junction left unmatched.